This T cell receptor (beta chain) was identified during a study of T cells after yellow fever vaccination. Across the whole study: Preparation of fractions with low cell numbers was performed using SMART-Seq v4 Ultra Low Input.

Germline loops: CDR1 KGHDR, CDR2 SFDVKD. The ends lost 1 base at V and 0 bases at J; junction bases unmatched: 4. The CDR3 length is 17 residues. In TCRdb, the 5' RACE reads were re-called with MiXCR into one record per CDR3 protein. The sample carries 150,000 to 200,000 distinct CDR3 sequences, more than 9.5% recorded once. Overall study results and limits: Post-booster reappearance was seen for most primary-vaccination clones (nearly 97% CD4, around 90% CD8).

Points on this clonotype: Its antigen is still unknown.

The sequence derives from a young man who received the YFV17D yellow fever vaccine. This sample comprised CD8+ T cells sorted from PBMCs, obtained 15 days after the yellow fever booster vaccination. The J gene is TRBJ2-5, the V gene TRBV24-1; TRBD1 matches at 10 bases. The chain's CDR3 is CATSDLPDRGHQETQYF. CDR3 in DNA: TGTGCCACCAGTGATTTACCTGACAGGGGGCACCAAGAGACCCAGTACTTC.